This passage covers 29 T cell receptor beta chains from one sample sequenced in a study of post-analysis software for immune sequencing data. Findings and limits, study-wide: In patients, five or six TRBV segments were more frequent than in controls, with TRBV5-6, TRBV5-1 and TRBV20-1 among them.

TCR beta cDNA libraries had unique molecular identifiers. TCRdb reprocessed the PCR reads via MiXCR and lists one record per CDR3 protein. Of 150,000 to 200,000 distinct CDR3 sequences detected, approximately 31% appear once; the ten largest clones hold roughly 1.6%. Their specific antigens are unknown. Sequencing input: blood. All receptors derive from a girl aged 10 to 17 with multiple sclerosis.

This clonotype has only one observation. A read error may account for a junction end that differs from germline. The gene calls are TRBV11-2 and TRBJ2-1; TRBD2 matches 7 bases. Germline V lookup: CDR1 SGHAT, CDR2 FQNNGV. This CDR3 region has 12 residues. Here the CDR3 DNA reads TGTGCCAACAGCTTAGCGGGTAATGAGCAGTTCTTC. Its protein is CANSLAGNEQFF.

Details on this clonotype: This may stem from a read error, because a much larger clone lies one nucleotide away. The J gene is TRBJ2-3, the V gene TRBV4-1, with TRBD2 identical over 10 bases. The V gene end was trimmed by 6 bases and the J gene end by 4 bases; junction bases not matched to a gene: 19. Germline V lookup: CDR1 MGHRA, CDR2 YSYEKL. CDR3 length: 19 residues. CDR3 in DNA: TGCGCCAGCAGAGAAGGGAGAGCGGGAGGGGGTCTTCGGGCAGATACGCAGTATTTT. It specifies CASREGRAGGGLRADTQYF.

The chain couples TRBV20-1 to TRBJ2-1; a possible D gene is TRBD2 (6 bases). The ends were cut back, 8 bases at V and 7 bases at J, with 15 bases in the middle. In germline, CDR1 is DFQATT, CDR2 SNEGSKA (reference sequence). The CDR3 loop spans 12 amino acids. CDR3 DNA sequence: TGCAGTACTGAAGGCGGGAAGAATGAGCAGTTCTTC. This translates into CSTEGGKNEQFF.

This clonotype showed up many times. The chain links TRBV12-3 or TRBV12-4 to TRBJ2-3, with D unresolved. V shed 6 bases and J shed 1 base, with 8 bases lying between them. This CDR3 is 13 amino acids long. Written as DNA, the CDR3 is TGTGCCAGCAGGTCCGACGGCACAGATACGCAGTATTTT. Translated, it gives CASRSDGTDTQYF.

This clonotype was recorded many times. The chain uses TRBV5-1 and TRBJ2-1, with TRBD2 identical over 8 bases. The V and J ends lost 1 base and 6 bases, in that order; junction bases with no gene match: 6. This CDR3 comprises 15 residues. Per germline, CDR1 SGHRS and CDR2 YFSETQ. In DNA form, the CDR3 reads TGCGCCAGCAGCTTGATGGCGGGAGGAGGCAATGAGCAGTTCTTC. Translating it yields CASSLMAGGGNEQFF.

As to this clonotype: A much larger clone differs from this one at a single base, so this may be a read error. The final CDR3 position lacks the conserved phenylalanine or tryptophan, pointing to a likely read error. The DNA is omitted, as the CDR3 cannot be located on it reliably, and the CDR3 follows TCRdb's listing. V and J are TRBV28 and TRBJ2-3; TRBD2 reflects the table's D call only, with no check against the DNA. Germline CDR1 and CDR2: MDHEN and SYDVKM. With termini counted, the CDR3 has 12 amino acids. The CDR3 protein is CASSHTGTSVYV.

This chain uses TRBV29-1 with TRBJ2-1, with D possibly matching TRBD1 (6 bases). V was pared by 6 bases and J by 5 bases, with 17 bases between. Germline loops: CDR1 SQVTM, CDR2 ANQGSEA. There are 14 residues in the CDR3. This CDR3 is CSVDRDTDDNEQFF. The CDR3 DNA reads TGCAGCGTCGACCGGGACACGGACGACAATGAGCAGTTCTTC.

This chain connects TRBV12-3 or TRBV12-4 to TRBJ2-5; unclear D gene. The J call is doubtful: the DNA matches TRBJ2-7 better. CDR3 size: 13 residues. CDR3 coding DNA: TGTGCCAGCAGTTTAGTACTGGTATACGAGCAGTACTTC. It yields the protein CASSLVLVYEQYF.

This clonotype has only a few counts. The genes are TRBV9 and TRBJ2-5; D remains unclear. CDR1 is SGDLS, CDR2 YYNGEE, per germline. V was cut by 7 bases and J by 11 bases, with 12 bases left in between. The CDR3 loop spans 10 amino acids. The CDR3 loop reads CASGATEQYF. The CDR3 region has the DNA TGTGCCAGCGGAGCAACTGAGCAGTACTTC. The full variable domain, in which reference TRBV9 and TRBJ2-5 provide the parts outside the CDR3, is DSGVTQTPKHLITATGQRVTLRCSPRSGDLSVYWYQQSLDQGLQFLIQYYNGEERAKGNILERFSAQQFPDLHSELNLSSLELGDSALYFCASGATEQYFGPGTRLLVL.

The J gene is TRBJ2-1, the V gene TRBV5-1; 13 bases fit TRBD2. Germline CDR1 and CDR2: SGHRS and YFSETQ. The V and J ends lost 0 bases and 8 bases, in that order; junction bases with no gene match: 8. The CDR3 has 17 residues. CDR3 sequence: CASSLATSGGAGDEQFF. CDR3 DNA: TGCGCCAGCAGCTTGGCCACTAGCGGGGGGGCTGGCGATGAGCAGTTCTTC.

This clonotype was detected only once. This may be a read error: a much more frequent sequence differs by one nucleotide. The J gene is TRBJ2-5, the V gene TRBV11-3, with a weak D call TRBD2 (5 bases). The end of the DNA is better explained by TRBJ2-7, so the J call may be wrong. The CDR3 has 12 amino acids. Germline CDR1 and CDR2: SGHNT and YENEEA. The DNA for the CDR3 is TGTGCCAGCAGCTCGGGGAGCCACGAGCAGTACTTC. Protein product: CASSSGSHEQYF.

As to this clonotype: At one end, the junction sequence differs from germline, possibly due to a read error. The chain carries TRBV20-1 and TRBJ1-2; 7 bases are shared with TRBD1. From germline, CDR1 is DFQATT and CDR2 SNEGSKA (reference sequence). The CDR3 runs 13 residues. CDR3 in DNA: TGCAGTGCTAGTACAGGGGCGAACTCTGGCTACACCTTC. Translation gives CSASTGANSGYTF.

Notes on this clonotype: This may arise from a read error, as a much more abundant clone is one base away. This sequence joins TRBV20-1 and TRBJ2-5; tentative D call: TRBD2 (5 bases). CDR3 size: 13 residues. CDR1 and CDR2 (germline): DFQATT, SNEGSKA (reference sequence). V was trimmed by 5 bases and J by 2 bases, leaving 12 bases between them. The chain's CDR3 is CSAPRTQQETQYF. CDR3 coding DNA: TGCAGTGCTCCCAGGACTCAACAAGAGACCCAGTACTTC.

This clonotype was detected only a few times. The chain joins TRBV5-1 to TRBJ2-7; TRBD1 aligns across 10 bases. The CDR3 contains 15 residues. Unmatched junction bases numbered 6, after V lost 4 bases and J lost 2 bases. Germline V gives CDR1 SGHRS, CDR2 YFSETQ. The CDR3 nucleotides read TGCGCCAGCAGCCTACGTGGGACAGGGGCCTACGAGCAGTACTTC. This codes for CASSLRGTGAYEQYF.

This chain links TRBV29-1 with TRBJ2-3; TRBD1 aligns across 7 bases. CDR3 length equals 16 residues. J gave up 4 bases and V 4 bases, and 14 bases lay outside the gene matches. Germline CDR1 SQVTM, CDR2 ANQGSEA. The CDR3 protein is CSVGNPRDSVPDTQYF. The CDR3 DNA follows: TGCAGCGTTGGCAATCCCCGGGACAGTGTCCCAGATACGCAGTATTTT.

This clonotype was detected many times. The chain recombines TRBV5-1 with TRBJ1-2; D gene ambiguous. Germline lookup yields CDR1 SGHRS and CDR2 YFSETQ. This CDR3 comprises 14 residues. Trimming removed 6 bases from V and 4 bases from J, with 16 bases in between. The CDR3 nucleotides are TGCGCCAGCACATCTGGGGAGGGCTCCTATGGCTACACCTTC. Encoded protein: CASTSGEGSYGYTF.

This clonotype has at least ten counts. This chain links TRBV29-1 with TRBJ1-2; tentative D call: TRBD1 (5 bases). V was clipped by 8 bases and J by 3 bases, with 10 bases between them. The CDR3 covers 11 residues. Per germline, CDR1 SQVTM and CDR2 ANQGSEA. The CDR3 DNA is TGCAGCCCGGGACGGGACTATGGCTACACCTTC. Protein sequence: CSPGRDYGYTF.

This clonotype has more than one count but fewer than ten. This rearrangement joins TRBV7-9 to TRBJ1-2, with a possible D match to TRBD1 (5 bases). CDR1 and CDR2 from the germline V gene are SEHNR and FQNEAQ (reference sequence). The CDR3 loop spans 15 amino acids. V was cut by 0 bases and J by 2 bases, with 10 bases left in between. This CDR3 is CASSLAGGANYGYTF. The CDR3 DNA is TGTGCCAGCAGCTTAGCGGGGGGAGCGAACTATGGCTACACCTTC.

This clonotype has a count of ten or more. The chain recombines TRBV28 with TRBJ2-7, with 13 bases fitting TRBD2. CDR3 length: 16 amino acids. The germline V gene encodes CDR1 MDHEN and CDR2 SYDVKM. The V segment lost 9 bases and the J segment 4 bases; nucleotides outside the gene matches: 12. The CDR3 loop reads CASETSGRARGYEQYF. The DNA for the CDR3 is TGTGCCAGTGAAACTAGCGGGAGGGCCAGGGGGTACGAGCAGTACTTC.

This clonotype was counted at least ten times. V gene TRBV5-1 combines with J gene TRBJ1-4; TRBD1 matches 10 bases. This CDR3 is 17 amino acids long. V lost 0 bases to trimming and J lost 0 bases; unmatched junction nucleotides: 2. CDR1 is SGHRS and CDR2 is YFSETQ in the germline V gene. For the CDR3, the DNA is TGCGCCAGCAGCTTGGTCGGGACAGGGGCAACTAATGAAAAACTGTTTTTT. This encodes CASSLVGTGATNEKLFF.

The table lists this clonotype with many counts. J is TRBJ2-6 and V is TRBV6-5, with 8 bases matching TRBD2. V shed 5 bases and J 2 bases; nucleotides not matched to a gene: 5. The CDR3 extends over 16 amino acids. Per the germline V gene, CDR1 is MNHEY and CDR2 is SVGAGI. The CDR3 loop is CASSKSGSAGANVLTF. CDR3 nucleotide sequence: TGTGCCAGCAGTAAAAGCGGGAGCGCTGGGGCCAACGTCCTGACTTTC.

The CDR3 DNA reads TGTGCCAGCAGCTTAGGATACTCCTACGAGCAGTACTTC. Its translation: CASSLGYSYEQYF. J is TRBJ2-7 and V is TRBV7-9; no clear D gene. Between the trimmed V and J ends, which lost 1 base and 0 bases, there was a span of 4 bases. CDR1 SEHNR and CDR2 FQNEAQ come from the germline V gene (reference sequence). The CDR3 has 13 residues. Complete variable domain (other parts from reference TRBV7-9 and TRBJ2-7): DTGVSQNPRHKITKRGQNVTFRCDPISEHNRLYWYRQTLGQGPEFLTYFQNEAQLEKSRLLSDRFSAERPKGSFSTLEIQRTEQGDSAMYLCASSLGYSYEQYFGPGTRLTVT.

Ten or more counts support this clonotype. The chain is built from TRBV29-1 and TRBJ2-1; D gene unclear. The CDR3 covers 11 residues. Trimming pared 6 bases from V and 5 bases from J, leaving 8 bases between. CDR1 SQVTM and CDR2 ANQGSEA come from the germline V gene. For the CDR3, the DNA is TGCAGCGTGCCAACTAACAATGAGCAGTTCTTC. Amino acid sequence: CSVPTNNEQFF.

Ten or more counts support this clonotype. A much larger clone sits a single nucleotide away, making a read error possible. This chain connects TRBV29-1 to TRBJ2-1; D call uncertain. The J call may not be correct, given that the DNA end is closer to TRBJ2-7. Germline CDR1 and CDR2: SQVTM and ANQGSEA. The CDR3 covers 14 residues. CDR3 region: CSVERDSSYNEQYF. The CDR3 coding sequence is TGCAGCGTTGAAAGGGATAGCTCCTACAATGAGCAGTACTTC.

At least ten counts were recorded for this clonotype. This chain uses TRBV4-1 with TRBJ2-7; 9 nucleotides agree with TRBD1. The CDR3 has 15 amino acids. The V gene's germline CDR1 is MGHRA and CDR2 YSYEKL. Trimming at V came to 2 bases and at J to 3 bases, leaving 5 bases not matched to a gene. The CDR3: CASSQPYRGLYEQYF. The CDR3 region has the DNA TGCGCCAGCAGCCAACCCTACAGGGGGCTCTACGAGCAGTACTTC.

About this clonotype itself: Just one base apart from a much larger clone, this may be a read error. CDR3 sequence (DNA): TGCGCCAGCAGCCCCCCAGCGGGAGATCGGTCAGATACGCAGTATTTT. Its translation: CASSPPAGDRSDTQYF. This chain connects TRBV4-1 to TRBJ2-3, with TRBD2 matching 8 bases. Per germline, CDR1 MGHRA and CDR2 YSYEKL. V shed 4 bases and J 4 bases; nucleotides not matched to a gene: 10. The CDR3 totals 16 residues.

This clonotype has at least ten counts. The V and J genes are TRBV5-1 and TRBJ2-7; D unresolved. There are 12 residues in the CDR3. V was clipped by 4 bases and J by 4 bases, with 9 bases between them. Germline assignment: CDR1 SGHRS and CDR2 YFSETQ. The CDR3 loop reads CASSIWGYEQYF. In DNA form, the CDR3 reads TGCGCCAGCAGCATATGGGGATACGAGCAGTACTTC.

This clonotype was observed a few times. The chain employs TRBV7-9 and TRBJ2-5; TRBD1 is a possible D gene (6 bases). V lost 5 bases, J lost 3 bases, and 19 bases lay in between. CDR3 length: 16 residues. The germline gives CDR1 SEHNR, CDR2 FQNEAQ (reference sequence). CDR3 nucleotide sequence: TGTGCCAGCAGCATGCCCATACAGGGTCCAGAAGAGACCCAGTACTTC. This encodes CASSMPIQGPEETQYF.

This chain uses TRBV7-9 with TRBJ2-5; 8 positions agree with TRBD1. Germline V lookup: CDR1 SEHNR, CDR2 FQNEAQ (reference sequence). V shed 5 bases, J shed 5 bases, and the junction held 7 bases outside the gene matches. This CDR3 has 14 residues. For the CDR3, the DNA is TGTGCCAGCAGCCCGCCGGACAGGGAGGAGACCCAGTACTTC. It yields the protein CASSPPDREETQYF.